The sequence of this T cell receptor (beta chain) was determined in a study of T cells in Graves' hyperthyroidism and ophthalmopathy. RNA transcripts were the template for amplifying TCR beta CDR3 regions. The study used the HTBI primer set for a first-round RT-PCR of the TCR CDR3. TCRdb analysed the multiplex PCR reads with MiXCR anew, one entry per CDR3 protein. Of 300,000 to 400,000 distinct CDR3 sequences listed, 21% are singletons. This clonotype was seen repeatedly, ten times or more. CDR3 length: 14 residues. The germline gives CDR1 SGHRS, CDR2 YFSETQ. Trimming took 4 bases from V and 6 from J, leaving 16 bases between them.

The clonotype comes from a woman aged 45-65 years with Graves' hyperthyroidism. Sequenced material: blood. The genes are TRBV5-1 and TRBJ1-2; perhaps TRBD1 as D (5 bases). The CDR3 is CASSPIGTENGYTF. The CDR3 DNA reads TGCGCCAGCAGCCCTATCGGGACGGAAAATGGCTACACCTTC. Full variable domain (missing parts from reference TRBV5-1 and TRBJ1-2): KAGVTQTPRYLIKTRGQQVTLSCSPISGHRSVSWYQQTPGQGLQFLFEYFSETQRNKGNFPGRFSGRQFSNSRSEMNVSTLELGDSALYLCASSPIGTENGYTFGSGTRLTVV.